Presented here are 7 T cell receptor beta chains from one specimen sequenced in a study of blood T cell repertoires in COVID-19. The assay was immunoSEQ multiplex PCR, and TCRdb's table has in-frame clones only and misses some. Among a few hundred thousand clones listed, 90% to 95% were seen once. What was sequenced was PBMCs or T cells enriched from blood (not recorded which). The receptors stem from a middle-aged woman who had been exposed to COVID-19.

The rearrangement links TRBV7-3 to TRBJ2-1; tentatively, D is TRBD1 (7 bases). The germline V gene encodes CDR1 SGHTA and CDR2 FQGTGA. V was cut by 5 bases and J by 6 bases, with 20 bases left in between. The CDR3 spans 16 residues. In DNA form, the CDR3 reads TGTGCCAGCAGCCGCTGGACCAGGGGGGCTACCAATGAGCAGTTCTTC. Amino acids: CASSRWTRGATNEQFF.

The chain recombines TRBV11-3 with TRBJ2-1; 11 positions match TRBD1. V lost 3 bases to trimming and J lost 7 bases; unmatched junction nucleotides: 8. From germline, CDR1 is SGHNT and CDR2 YENEEA. The CDR3 spans 16 residues. In DNA, the CDR3 is TGTGCCAGCAGCTTCCTAGGGACAGGGGGATTTAATGAGCAGTTCTTC. Its translation is CASSFLGTGGFNEQFF.

This clone came up a few times. The chain recombines TRBV3-1 (or the pseudogene TRBV3-2) with TRBJ2-4; possibly TRBD2 for D (5 bases). There are 13 residues in the CDR3. Trimming removed 1 base at V and 4 bases at J, with 5 bases between. Germline V gene sequence: CDR1 LGHDT, CDR2 YNNKEL (reference sequence). The CDR3 region has the DNA TGTGCCAGCAGCCAAGGCGGGAAAAACATTCAGTACTTC. Amino acids: CASSQGGKNIQYF.

The chain has TRBV14 and TRBJ2-7; TRBD1 agrees at 8 bases. CDR1 and CDR2 from the germline V gene are SGHDN and FVKESK. The length of the CDR3 is 13 residues. After removal of 2 bases from V and 6 bases from J, the junction contained 3 bases not matched to a gene. CDR3 residues: CASSQTGTGEQYF. The CDR3, as DNA: TGTGCCAGCAGCCAAACAGGGACAGGCGAGCAGTACTTC.

J is TRBJ2-1 and V is TRBV7-3; TRBD2 aligns across 11 bases. Germline loops: CDR1 SGHTA, CDR2 FQGTGA. CDR3 size: 16 residues. The ends lost 4 bases at V and 5 bases at J; junction bases unmatched: 7. CDR3: CASSSPTSGAHNEQFF. DNA for the CDR3: TGTGCCAGCAGCTCCCCGACTAGCGGGGCCCACAATGAGCAGTTCTTC.

The chain recombines TRBV7-3 with TRBJ1-2; D gene unclear. This CDR3 region has 17 residues. Germline V gene sequence: CDR1 SGHTA, CDR2 FQGTGA. The V and J ends lost 0 bases and 6 bases respectively, with 20 bases between them. DNA for the CDR3: TGTGCCAGCAGCTTAACCGGAGGTCCCACTGGTCGGAATGGCTACACCTTC. It specifies CASSLTGGPTGRNGYTF.

This clone showed up just once. CDR3: CASSPLQGALESTEAFF. CDR3 sequence (DNA): TGTGCCAGCTCACCACTACAGGGGGCTCTTGAGTCCACTGAAGCTTTCTTT. The chain has TRBV18 and TRBJ1-1; TRBD1 matches at 9 bases. The CDR3 spans 17 residues. Trimming took 1 base from V and 4 from J; bases not matched to a gene: 10. Germline V gene lookup returns CDR1 KGHSH and CDR2 LQKENI.